One and the same sample provided the 27 T cell receptor beta chains below, sequenced in a study of T cell responses to AZD1222 COVID-19 vaccine. Only in-frame clones appear in the TCRdb table, and some are missing; sequencing was by immunoSEQ multiplex PCR. This repertoire shows about 120,000 clones, about 90% found once; its top ten account for more than 6%. This specimen consisted of peripheral blood, obtained 28 days after the second AZD1222 dose. Source of these receptors: an adult who received the AZD1222 COVID-19 vaccine.

This chain links TRBV3-1 (or the pseudogene TRBV3-2) with TRBJ2-3, with D possibly TRBD2 on 5 matching bases. CDR3 length equals 15 residues. Germline V CDR1 and CDR2: LGHDT, YNNKEL (reference sequence). V lost 1 base to trimming and J lost 6 bases, with 14 bases between them. The CDR3 loop is CASSQGGLFADTQYF. The CDR3 coding sequence is TGTGCCAGCAGCCAAGGAGGACTCTTTGCGGATACGCAGTATTTT.

The genes are TRBV3-1 (or the pseudogene TRBV3-2) and TRBJ2-3, with a possible D match to TRBD2 (6 bases). Germline lookup yields CDR1 LGHDT and CDR2 YNNKEL (reference sequence). The CDR3 loop spans 16 amino acids. V gave up 0 bases and J gave up 0 bases, with 10 bases separating them. The CDR3 DNA reads as TGTGCCAGCAGCCAAGATAGAGGGAGGAGCACAGATACGCAGTATTTT. Its protein product is CASSQDRGRSTDTQYF.

V gene TRBV28 combines with J gene TRBJ2-7; 9 bases map to TRBD1. This CDR3 is 15 amino acids long. With 6 bases clipped from V and 3 bases from J, the junction kept 9 bases outside the gene matches. The germline V gene encodes CDR1 MDHEN and CDR2 SYDVKM. CDR3 coding DNA: TGTGCCAGCAGAGAAAGGACAGGGGCGATCTACGAGCAGTACTTC. Protein sequence: CASRERTGAIYEQYF.

This chain connects TRBV4-1 to TRBJ1-6; no definite D call. CDR1 and CDR2 (germline): MGHRA, YSYEKL. Trimming took 0 bases from V and 3 from J, leaving 12 bases between them. The CDR3 is 17 residues long. The CDR3 region is CASSQDPHGGYNSPLHF. CDR3 sequence (DNA): TGCGCCAGCAGCCAAGATCCGCACGGCGGCTATAATTCACCCCTCCACTTT.

This chain connects TRBV19 to TRBJ1-2; D is unclear. V was cut by 2 bases and J by 4 bases, with 8 bases left in between. Germline lookup yields CDR1 LNHDA and CDR2 SQIVND (reference sequence). The CDR3 loop spans 13 amino acids. Here the CDR3 DNA reads TGTGCCAGTAGTATACCCGGGCTCTATGGCTACACCTTC. This encodes CASSIPGLYGYTF.

The CDR3 loop is CASRDRGLGEKLFF. The CDR3 nucleotides are TGTGCCAGCAGAGACAGGGGGTTGGGGGAAAAACTGTTTTTT. The chain is built from TRBV6-6 and TRBJ1-4; 9 bases match TRBD1. CDR1 and CDR2 (germline): MNHNY, SVGAGI (reference sequence). The CDR3 runs to 14 residues. V was pared by 6 bases and J by 8 bases, with 7 bases of the junction left unmatched.

The rearrangement uses TRBV28 and TRBJ1-5; unclear D gene. V dropped 7 bases and J dropped 7 bases, with 11 bases sitting between them. Germline CDR1 reads MDHEN; CDR2 reads SYDVKM. There are 12 residues in the CDR3. CDR3 amino acids: CASTTLDQPQHF. The CDR3 coding sequence is TGTGCCAGCACCACCTTAGACCAGCCCCAGCATTTT.

The V call is TRBV15, the J call TRBJ2-5; no definite D call. CDR3 length equals 12 residues. The V gene's germline CDR1 is LNHNV and CDR2 YYDKDF (reference sequence). Trimming took 3 bases from V and 2 from J, leaving 4 bases between them. The CDR3 sequence is CATSRDQETQYF. In DNA form, the CDR3 reads TGTGCCACCAGCAGGGATCAAGAGACCCAGTACTTC.

The V and J genes are TRBV27 and TRBJ2-7; 7 bases are a match to TRBD1. V dropped 4 bases and J dropped 3; count of bases not matched to a gene: 6. CDR3 length: 14 amino acids. CDR1 and CDR2 from the germline V gene are MNHEY and SMNVEV (reference sequence). CDR3 region: CASSYRTGVYEQYF. The CDR3 nucleotides read TGTGCCAGCAGTTATCGGACAGGAGTCTACGAGCAGTACTTC.

DNA for the CDR3: TGTGCCAGCAGCCCCACCGGGACACCCGTTGGAAACACCATATATTTT. It yields the protein CASSPTGTPVGNTIYF. V is TRBV9 and J is TRBJ1-3, with a weak D call TRBD1 (6 bases). Trimming cost V 4 bases and J 3 bases, with 17 bases left between them. CDR1 is SGDLS and CDR2 is YYNGEE in the germline V gene. CDR3 length: 16 amino acids.

J is TRBJ2-2 and V is TRBV28; perhaps TRBD2 as D (6 bases). The germline CDR1 and CDR2 sequences are MDHEN and SYDVKM. Trimming shortened V by 6 bases and J by 5 bases, and 10 bases separated the two germline ends. This CDR3 contains 13 residues. The CDR3 nucleotides read TGTGCCAGCAGCCCCGGGGGAACCGGGGAGCTGTTTTTT. The encoded protein is CASSPGGTGELFF.

V gene TRBV25-1 combines with J gene TRBJ1-2, with a weak D call TRBD1 (5 bases). The CDR3 has 14 amino acids. The germline CDR1 and CDR2 sequences are MGHDK and SYGVNS. Between the trimmed V and J ends, which lost 5 bases and 6 bases, there was a span of 16 bases. The CDR3 protein is CASSKSDRFNGYTF. CDR3 sequence (DNA): TGTGCCAGCAGTAAGTCAGACAGATTCAATGGCTACACCTTC.

The chain combines TRBV12-5 with TRBJ1-1; TRBD1 matches at 10 bases. The CDR3 is 15 residues long. With V trimmed by 6 bases and J by 6 bases, 10 bases remained unmatched. Germline CDR1 is LGHNT and CDR2 is FRNRAP. DNA of the CDR3: TGTGCTAGTGGCCGCTGGGACAGGGGTACCCCTGAAGCTTTCTTT. It translates to CASGRWDRGTPEAFF.

The chain's CDR3 is CASSQESTLQETQYF. The CDR3 DNA reads as TGTGCCAGCAGCCAAGAGAGTACGTTACAAGAGACCCAGTACTTC. This chain uses TRBV3-1 (or the pseudogene TRBV3-2) with TRBJ2-5; no clear D. The CDR3 contains 15 residues. V was cut by 0 bases and J by 2 bases, with 10 bases left in between. The germline V gene encodes CDR1 LGHDT and CDR2 YNNKEL (reference sequence).

The rearrangement links TRBV5-1 to TRBJ2-1; D may correspond to TRBD1 or TRBD2 (5 bases each). The V end lost 3 bases, the J end lost 3 bases, and 16 bases lay between the germline ends. CDR3 size: 16 residues. Germline CDR1 and CDR2: SGHRS and YFSETQ. CDR3 in DNA: TGCGCCAGCAGCTCGACCGGGACCCTCATCTACAATGAGCAGTTCTTC. Its translation is CASSSTGTLIYNEQFF.

V is TRBV29-1 and J is TRBJ1-3; TRBD1 aligns across 8 bases. The CDR3 is 13 residues long. Germline loops: CDR1 SQVTM, CDR2 ANQGSEA. V lost 6 bases and J lost 4; bases outside the gene matches: 5. DNA of the CDR3: TGCAGCGTCTCGACAGGGGTCGGAAACACCATATATTTT. It codes for CSVSTGVGNTIYF.

This clone was seen only a few times. The CDR3 here is CASGLSSLAGPTF. CDR3 bases: TGTGCTAGTGGTTTGTCCTCTTTGGCGGGCCCCACCTTC. The chain has TRBV12-5 and TRBJ1-2; D is unresolved. This CDR3 comprises 13 residues. The V end was cut by 2 bases, the J end by 13 bases, with 17 bases between. Germline V gives CDR1 LGHNT, CDR2 FRNRAP.

The chain carries TRBV28 and TRBJ1-2, with D perhaps TRBD1 (6 bases). CDR1 is MDHEN, CDR2 SYDVKM, per germline. CDR3 size: 16 residues. The V and J ends lost 4 bases and 4 bases respectively, with 19 bases between them. The CDR3 loop is CASSSRVTGLPYGYTF. Written as DNA, the CDR3 is TGTGCCAGCAGTTCCCGTGTTACAGGGCTGCCCTATGGCTACACCTTC.

The rearrangement links TRBV10-3 to TRBJ2-7, with D possibly being TRBD1 (6 bases). Trimming shortened V by 3 bases and J by 6 bases, and 12 bases separated the two germline ends. This CDR3 comprises 13 residues. The germline V gene encodes CDR1 ENHRY and CDR2 SYGVKD. In DNA form, the CDR3 reads TGTGCCATCAGTGACCCAGGGGAAGGCGAGCAGTACTTC. Translation: CAISDPGEGEQYF.

This clone was recorded once. This rearrangement joins TRBV19 to TRBJ1-5; D not resolved. Germline V gene data show CDR1 as LNHDA and CDR2 as SQIVND (reference sequence). CDR3 length: 13 residues. The V end lost 4 bases, the J end lost 7 bases, and 11 bases lay between the germline ends. The DNA of the CDR3 is TGTGCCAGTAGTACTCCCCCGGAACAGCCCCAGCATTTT. Its translation is CASSTPPEQPQHF.

The chain couples TRBV6-1 to TRBJ1-2; D might be TRBD1 (5 bases). Germline lookup yields CDR1 MNHNS and CDR2 SASEGT. Trimming took 0 bases from V and 1 from J, leaving 21 bases between them. The CDR3 contains 19 residues. Here the CDR3 reads CASSEARAAVVGVNYGYTF. The CDR3, as DNA: TGTGCCAGCAGTGAAGCGCGGGCCGCCGTAGTGGGGGTTAACTATGGCTACACCTTC.

V usage is TRBV9 and J usage is TRBJ2-5; no definite D call. V lost 3 bases, J lost 5 bases, and 17 bases lay in between. The CDR3 is 15 residues long. The germline V gene encodes CDR1 SGDLS and CDR2 YYNGEE. CDR3 region: CASSDRRRPEETQYF. The CDR3 region has the DNA TGTGCCAGCAGCGACAGAAGGAGACCTGAGGAGACCCAGTACTTC.

The V call is TRBV7-9, the J call TRBJ2-3, with D perhaps matching TRBD1 (5 bases). The CDR3 contains 14 residues. CDR1 SEHNR and CDR2 FQNEAQ come from the germline V gene (reference sequence). Trimming pared 8 bases from V and 2 bases from J, leaving 14 bases between. The CDR3 DNA reads TGTGCCAGCGATCAGGGATTAGTCACAGATACGCAGTATTTT. It translates to CASDQGLVTDTQYF.

The J gene is TRBJ1-1, the V gene TRBV28; D gene ambiguous. Trimming shortened V by 6 bases and J by 4 bases, and 12 bases separated the two germline ends. The germline CDR1 and CDR2 sequences are MDHEN and SYDVKM. This CDR3 has 13 residues. CDR3 sequence (DNA): TGTGCCAGCAGCCCCCGGGTGCGCACTGAAGCTTTCTTT. It specifies CASSPRVRTEAFF.

CDR3 sequence: CASSLAVTSDGTYNEQFF. As DNA, the CDR3 is TGTGCCAGCAGCTTAGCGGTGACCTCGGACGGTACATACAATGAGCAGTTCTTC. The chain combines TRBV7-2 with TRBJ2-1; D is ambiguous. The germline V gene has CDR1 SGHTA and CDR2 FQGNSA. The CDR3 length is 18 residues. V was cut by 0 bases and J by 4 bases, with 19 bases left in between.

The chain has TRBV7-6 and TRBJ2-1, with 10 bases fitting TRBD1. V was pared by 3 bases and J by 2 bases, with 4 bases of the junction left unmatched. The CDR3 is made up of 16 amino acids. CDR1 is SGHVS and CDR2 is FNYEAQ in the germline V gene. The CDR3 DNA follows: TGTGCCAGCAGCTTGGGACAGGGGTCTCCCTACAATGAGCAGTTCTTC. This sequence encodes CASSLGQGSPYNEQFF.

The chain couples TRBV9 to TRBJ2-1, with D possibly being TRBD1 (6 bases). Germline V gene sequence: CDR1 SGDLS, CDR2 YYNGEE. This CDR3 is built from 15 residues. Trimming stripped 4 bases from V and 4 bases from J, with 15 bases between. The CDR3 DNA reads TGTGCCAGCAGCTTTAGAGGACAGTCTTACAATGAGCAGTTCTTC. Protein: CASSFRGQSYNEQFF. The full variable domain, rest sourced from reference TRBV9 and TRBJ2-1, is DSGVTQTPKHLITATGQRVTLRCSPRSGDLSVYWYQQSLDQGLQFLIQYYNGEERAKGNILERFSAQQFPDLHSELNLSSLELGDSALYFCASSFRGQSYNEQFFGPGTRLTVL.